This entry lists 20 T cell receptor beta chains sequenced from one sample in a study of blood T cell repertoires in COVID-19. Using immunoSEQ multiplex PCR, the repertoire was profiled, and TCRdb retains in-frame clones only, with some absent. The table includes 40,000 or so clones, around 83% detected once. The sequencing input was peripheral blood. The receptors derive from a human donor in a cohort sampled during active COVID-19.

The gene calls are TRBV21-1 and TRBJ1-2; TRBD1, the table's D call, was not compared with the DNA. TRBV21-1 is a pseudogene locus. The CDR3 runs 13 residues. As DNA, the CDR3 is TGTGCCAGCAGCAACGGACAAAACTATGGCTACACCTTC. This gives the protein CASSNGQNYGYTF.

J is TRBJ1-5 and V is TRBV7-3; no firm D call. Per germline, CDR1 SGHTA and CDR2 FQGTGA. This CDR3 spans 13 amino acids. The V end lost 5 bases, the J end lost 6 bases, and 11 bases lay between the germline ends. The CDR3 nucleotides are TGTGCCAGCAGCCCGGATCCGGGTCAGCCCCAGCATTTT. It yields the protein CASSPDPGQPQHF.

The chain links TRBV6-5 to TRBJ2-7; 11 bases match TRBD1. Germline V gene lookup returns CDR1 MNHEY and CDR2 SVGAGI. This CDR3 has 13 amino acids. The ends lost 6 bases at V and 5 bases at J; junction bases unmatched: 3. The CDR3 DNA sequence: TGTGCCAGCAGACCGGACAGGGGGCACGAGCAGTACTTC. Its protein product is CASRPDRGHEQYF.

This chain links TRBV5-4 with TRBJ1-4; D unresolved. The CDR3 extends over 14 amino acids. Trimming removed 4 bases from V and 6 bases from J, with 13 bases in between. CDR1 and CDR2 (germline): SGHNT, YYREEE (reference sequence). CDR3 DNA: TGTGCCAGCAGCGAACGGGCGGGTCATGAAAAACTGTTTTTT. It is translated as CASSERAGHEKLFF.

The rearrangement joins TRBV5-1 to TRBJ2-3; D perhaps matches TRBD2 (6 bases). The V end was cut by 5 bases, the J end by 0 bases, with 13 bases between. Germline V gene sequence: CDR1 SGHRS, CDR2 YFSETQ. The CDR3 is 15 residues long. This CDR3 reads CASRAGLASTDTQYF. CDR3 bases: TGCGCCAGCAGGGCGGGGCTTGCTAGCACAGATACGCAGTATTTT.

The V call is TRBV29-1, the J call TRBJ2-3; a possible D gene is TRBD2 (5 bases). Germline assignment: CDR1 SQVTM and CDR2 ANQGSEA. The V and J ends lost 7 bases and 0 bases respectively, with 14 bases between them. The CDR3 is made up of 14 amino acids. In nucleotides, the CDR3 is TGCAGCGCCTCGAGGGAGACTAGCACAGATACGCAGTATTTT. It yields the protein CSASRETSTDTQYF.

A few counts support this clone. V and J are TRBV2 and TRBJ1-5; 7 nucleotides align to TRBD1. Unmatched junction bases numbered 9, after V lost 6 bases and J lost 4 bases. Germline assignment: CDR1 SNHLY and CDR2 FYNNEI. This CDR3 region has 15 residues. CDR3 in amino acids: CASSLGGQLNQPQHF. Here the CDR3 DNA reads TGTGCCAGCAGCCTAGGGGGACAGCTTAATCAGCCCCAGCATTTT.

This chain uses TRBV13 with TRBJ2-2, with 9 bases fitting TRBD2. The length of the CDR3 is 15 residues. Trimming removed 5 bases from V and 8 bases from J; junction bases left unmatched: 9. Germline loops: CDR1 PRHDT, CDR2 FYEKMQ (reference sequence). This CDR3 is CASSPFGGGAGELFF. The DNA of the CDR3 is TGTGCCAGCAGCCCCTTTGGCGGGGGGGCGGGGGAGCTGTTTTTT.

This chain joins TRBV6-2 or TRBV6-3 and TRBJ2-2, with TRBD2 matching over 12 bases. J gave up 4 bases and V 2 bases, and 2 bases lay outside the gene matches. The CDR3 covers 16 residues. Germline V lookup: CDR1 MNHEY, CDR2 SVGEGT. The CDR3 here is CASSYPSGGATGELFF. In DNA, the CDR3 is TGTGCCAGCAGTTACCCTAGCGGGGGGGCCACCGGGGAGCTGTTTTTT.

The rearrangement joins TRBV5-5 to TRBJ2-5; D possibly corresponds to TRBD2 (6 bases). There are 14 residues in the CDR3. Trimming cost V 3 bases and J 4 bases, with 13 bases left between them. Germline CDR1 is SGHKS and CDR2 is YYEKEE (reference sequence). In DNA form, the CDR3 reads TGTGCCAGCAGCTCGTCTAGGAGGGCAGAGACCCAGTACTTC. Translating it yields CASSSSRRAETQYF.

This chain joins TRBV3-1 (or the pseudogene TRBV3-2) and TRBJ2-7, with TRBD2 matching 10 bases. Looked up from germline, CDR1 is LGHDT and CDR2 is YNNKEL (reference sequence). Unmatched junction bases numbered 5, after V lost 2 bases and J lost 1 base. This CDR3 contains 16 residues. The CDR3 coding sequence is TGTGCCAGCAGCCAACACCAGCGGGGGGGATCCTACGAGCAGTACTTC. The encoded protein is CASSQHQRGGSYEQYF.

This clone was detected once. The CDR3: CASSQGPDTDTQYF. DNA for the CDR3: TGTGCCAGCAGCCAAGGGCCAGACACAGATACGCAGTATTTT. This chain uses TRBV4-2 with TRBJ2-3; no firm D call. The ends were cut back, 1 base at V and 2 bases at J, with 7 bases in the middle. Germline V gene sequence: CDR1 LGHNA, CDR2 YNFKEQ. The CDR3 extends over 14 amino acids.

The chain links TRBV27 to TRBJ2-4; TRBD1 matches 7 bases. Germline V gene data show CDR1 as MNHEY and CDR2 as SMNVEV (reference sequence). The CDR3 runs to 15 residues. V lost 3 bases and J lost 2; bases outside the gene matches: 4. The chain's CDR3 is CASSFRQGPKNIQYF. DNA of the CDR3: TGTGCCAGCAGTTTTCGACAGGGACCCAAAAACATTCAGTACTTC.

V and J are TRBV9 and TRBJ2-5, with 10 nucleotides matching TRBD2. Germline-derived CDR1 and CDR2 are SGDLS and YYNGEE. This CDR3 is built from 15 residues. The ends lost 0 bases at V and 5 bases at J; junction bases unmatched: 4. The DNA of the CDR3 is TGTGCCAGCAGCGTAGAGCGGGGGGGCTTGGAGACCCAGTACTTC. This codes for CASSVERGGLETQYF.

The chain recombines TRBV9 with TRBJ2-5; 9 bases are shared with TRBD2. Germline lookup yields CDR1 SGDLS and CDR2 YYNGEE. The ends lost 6 bases at V and 5 bases at J; junction bases unmatched: 11. The CDR3 consists of 15 residues. CDR3 sequence reads: CASTPTGGGVETQYF. The CDR3, as DNA: TGTGCCAGCACCCCCACGGGCGGGGGGGTTGAGACCCAGTACTTC.

This chain joins TRBV5-1 and TRBJ2-1; D may be TRBD1 (6 bases). CDR1 and CDR2 (germline): SGHRS, YFSETQ. Trimming removed 2 bases at V and 0 bases at J, with 24 bases between. CDR3 length: 20 residues. The CDR3 reads CASSFDWVGAQTVSYNEQFF. The CDR3 coding sequence is TGCGCCAGCAGCTTCGATTGGGTGGGGGCCCAAACCGTCTCCTACAATGAGCAGTTCTTC.

This chain's CDR3 is CASSPLLAPYQETQYF. The CDR3 coding sequence is TGTGCCAGCTCACCACTCCTAGCCCCGTACCAAGAGACCCAGTACTTC. The chain uses TRBV18 and TRBJ2-5, with D possibly matching TRBD2 (5 bases). The CDR3 has 16 residues. Trimming left V 1 base short and J 0 bases short, with 12 bases between. The germline V gene encodes CDR1 KGHSH and CDR2 LQKENI.

The V gene is TRBV4-1, the J gene TRBJ1-1; TRBD1 aligns across 7 bases. CDR3 size: 14 residues. Germline CDR1 and CDR2: MGHRA and YSYEKL. V shed 8 bases, J shed 1 base, and the junction held 7 bases outside the gene matches. As DNA, the CDR3 is TGCGCCAGCCGGTACAGGGGTCAGAACACTGAAGCTTTCTTT. Its protein product is CASRYRGQNTEAFF.

The chain joins TRBV6-1 to TRBJ1-5, with 9 bases aligning to TRBD1. Germline values: CDR1 MNHNS, CDR2 SASEGT. V was pared by 2 bases and J by 7 bases, with 9 bases of the junction left unmatched. This CDR3 comprises 16 residues. The CDR3 region has the DNA TGTGCCAGCAGTGAACAGGACAGGGGTGGGCGGCAGCCCCAGCATTTT. Encoded protein: CASSEQDRGGRQPQHF.

The chain carries TRBV10-1 and TRBJ2-7; possible D gene TRBD1, 6 bases. Per the germline V gene, CDR1 is WNHNN and CDR2 is SYGVQD (reference sequence). The length of the CDR3 is 12 residues. The ends were cut back, 9 bases at V and 0 bases at J, with 9 bases in the middle. The CDR3 DNA reads TGCGCCAGGACAGGTGCCTCCTACGAGCAGTACTTC. The encoded protein is CARTGASYEQYF.